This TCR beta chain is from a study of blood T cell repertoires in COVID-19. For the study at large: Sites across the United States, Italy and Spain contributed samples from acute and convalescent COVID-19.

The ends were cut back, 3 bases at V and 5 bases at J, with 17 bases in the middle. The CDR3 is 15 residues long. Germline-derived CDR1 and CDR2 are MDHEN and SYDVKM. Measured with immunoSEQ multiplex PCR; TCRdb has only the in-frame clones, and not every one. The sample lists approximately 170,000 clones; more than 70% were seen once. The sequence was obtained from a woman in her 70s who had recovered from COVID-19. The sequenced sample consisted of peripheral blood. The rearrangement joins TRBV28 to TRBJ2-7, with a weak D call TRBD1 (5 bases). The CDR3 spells CASSFGQGVFHEQYF. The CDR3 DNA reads TGTGCCAGCAGTTTCGGGCAAGGGGTGTTCCACGAGCAGTACTTC.